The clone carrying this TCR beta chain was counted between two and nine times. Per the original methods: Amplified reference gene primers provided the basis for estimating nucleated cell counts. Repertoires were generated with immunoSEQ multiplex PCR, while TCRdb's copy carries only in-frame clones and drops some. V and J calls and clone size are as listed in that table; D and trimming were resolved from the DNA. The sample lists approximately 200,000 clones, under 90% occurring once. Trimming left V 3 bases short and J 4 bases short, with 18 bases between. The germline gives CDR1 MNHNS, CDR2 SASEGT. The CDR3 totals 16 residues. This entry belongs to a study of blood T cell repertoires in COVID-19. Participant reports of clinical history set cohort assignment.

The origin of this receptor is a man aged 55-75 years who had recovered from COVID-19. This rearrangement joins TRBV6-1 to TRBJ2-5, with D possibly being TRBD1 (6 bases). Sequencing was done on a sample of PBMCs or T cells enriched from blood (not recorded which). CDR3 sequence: CASSDNREWRRETQYF. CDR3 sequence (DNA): TGTGCCAGCAGTGATAACAGGGAATGGAGGCGAGAGACCCAGTACTTC.